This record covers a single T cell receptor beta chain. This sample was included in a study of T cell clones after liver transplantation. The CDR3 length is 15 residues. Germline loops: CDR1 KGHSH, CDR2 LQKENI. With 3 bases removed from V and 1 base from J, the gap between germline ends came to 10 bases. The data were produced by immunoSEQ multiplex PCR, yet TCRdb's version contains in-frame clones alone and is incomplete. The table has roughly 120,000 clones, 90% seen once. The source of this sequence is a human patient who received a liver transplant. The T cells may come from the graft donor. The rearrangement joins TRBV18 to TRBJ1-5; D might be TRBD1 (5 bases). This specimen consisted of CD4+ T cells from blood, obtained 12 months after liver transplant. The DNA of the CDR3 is TGTGCCAGCTCACCGAGGGGAGGAAGCAATCAGCCCCAGCATTTT. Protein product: CASSPRGGSNQPQHF.